This T cell receptor beta chain was profiled in a study of T-cell reconstitution after alpha-beta-depleted transplantation in children. This clonotype was counted between two and nine times. Molecular barcoding with unique molecular identifiers was used for the TCRbeta library. TCRdb re-derived calls from the PCR reads in MiXCR, one entry per CDR3 protein. The sample carries about 610,000 distinct CDR3 sequences, approximately 10% recorded once. Per the germline V gene, CDR1 is SGHNT and CDR2 is YYREEE (reference sequence). V lost 3 bases, J lost 9 bases, and 9 bases stayed unmatched. CDR3 length equals 16 residues.

The TCR comes from a human donor who donated a stem cell graft to a child with acute myeloid leukemia. The chain has TRBV5-4 and TRBJ2-1; 13 bases align to TRBD2. Sequenced here: PBMCs from the stem cell graft donor, sampled from the stem cell graft. The chain's CDR3 is CASSYGLAGAGGEQFF. The DNA of the CDR3 is TGTGCCAGCAGCTACGGACTAGCGGGAGCCGGGGGTGAGCAGTTCTTC.